Below are 24 T cell receptor beta chains sequenced from a single sample in a study of cytomegalovirus exposure and HLA in healthy donors. Vbeta (60) and Jbeta (13) primers were used in the PCR. The method was immunoSEQ multiplex PCR; TCRdb's version includes in-frame clones alone and lacks a portion of them. This table has 110,000 or so clones, over 65% appearing once. The material sequenced was PBMCs. The receptor set was obtained from a woman in her thirties or forties in good health and CMV-seropositive.

This clone came up once. The rearrangement uses TRBV10-3 and TRBJ1-3; TRBD1 aligns across 10 bases. The CDR3 has 14 amino acids. Trimming cost V 4 bases and J 6 bases; bases outside gene matches: 3. CDR1 is ENHRY and CDR2 is SYGVKD in the germline V gene. The chain's CDR3 is CAISADRGENTIYF. In DNA, the CDR3 is TGTGCCATCAGTGCGGACAGGGGGGAAAACACCATATATTTT.

The chain couples TRBV5-5 to TRBJ1-5; 10 bases match TRBD1. Germline values: CDR1 SGHKS, CDR2 YYEKEE (reference sequence). This CDR3 contains 16 residues. Trimming at V came to 0 bases and at J to 5 bases, leaving 5 bases not matched to a gene. CDR3 bases: TGTGCCAGCAGCTTGGCGGACAGGGGGTCCCATCAGCCCCAGCATTTT. This translates into CASSLADRGSHQPQHF.

This clone was observed a single time. The chain is built from TRBV18 and TRBJ2-2, with a possible D match to TRBD2 (5 bases). The germline V gene encodes CDR1 KGHSH and CDR2 LQKENI. The CDR3 length is 16 residues. Between the trimmed V and J ends, which lost 0 bases and 1 base, there was a span of 9 bases. The CDR3 sequence is CASSPPRAGNTGELFF. DNA of the CDR3: TGTGCCAGCTCACCACCACGGGCGGGGAACACCGGGGAGCTGTTTTTT.

The CDR3 sequence: CASSPTGTGTNTEAFF. For the CDR3, the DNA is TGTGCCAGCTCACCCACTGGGACAGGGACGAACACTGAAGCTTTCTTT. The rearrangement links TRBV18 to TRBJ1-1; 9 bases agree with TRBD1. Trimming at V came to 3 bases and at J to 1 base, leaving 6 bases not matched to a gene. Germline lookup yields CDR1 KGHSH and CDR2 LQKENI. The length of the CDR3 is 16 residues.

The chain joins TRBV6-1 to TRBJ1-2; 8 bases line up with TRBD1. Looked up from germline, CDR1 is MNHNS and CDR2 is SASEGT. The CDR3 spans 13 residues. The V segment lost 6 bases and the J segment 4 bases; nucleotides outside the gene matches: 4. CDR3 amino acids: CASRRGTGYGYTF. CDR3 DNA sequence: TGTGCCAGCAGGCGCGGGACAGGCTATGGCTACACCTTC.

This CDR3 reads CASSRSYNSPLHF. CDR3 nucleotide sequence: TGTGCCAGCAGTCGGAGCTATAATTCACCCCTCCACTTT. V usage is TRBV28 and J usage is TRBJ1-6, with no clear D. Germline V gene data show CDR1 as MDHEN and CDR2 as SYDVKM. Trimming shortened V by 5 bases and J by 3 bases, and 5 bases separated the two germline ends. This CDR3 region has 13 residues.

The chain has TRBV7-8 and TRBJ2-1; the D gene is possibly TRBD1 (5 bases). From germline, CDR1 is SGHVS and CDR2 FQNEAQ. Trimming pared 5 bases from V and 2 bases from J, leaving 13 bases between. The CDR3 is 15 residues long. The CDR3 loop is CASSPTGSPYNEQFF. DNA of the CDR3: TGTGCCAGCAGCCCCACAGGAAGTCCCTACAATGAGCAGTTCTTC. Using reference TRBV7-8 and TRBJ2-1 for the parts outside the CDR3, the full variable domain is GAGVSQSPRYKVAKRGQDVALRCDPISGHVSLFWYQQALGQGPEFLTYFQNEAQLDKSGLPSDRFFAERPEGSVSTLKIQRTQQEDSAVYLCASSPTGSPYNEQFFGPGTRLTVL.

V usage is TRBV6-5 and J usage is TRBJ1-6; 7 positions match TRBD1. The trim removed 4 bases at V and 5 bases at J, leaving 5 bases unmatched. This CDR3 has 15 amino acids. Germline CDR1 reads MNHEY; CDR2 reads SVGAGI. The CDR3 DNA reads TGTGCCAGCAGTTTCGCGACAGGGAATAATTCACCCCTCCACTTT. Amino acid sequence: CASSFATGNNSPLHF.

The rearrangement joins TRBV5-1 to TRBJ2-2; TRBD2 agrees at 11 bases. J gave up 7 bases and V 4 bases, and 6 bases lay outside the gene matches. Germline V gives CDR1 SGHRS, CDR2 YFSETQ. The CDR3 extends over 15 amino acids. The CDR3: CASSPTSGVNGELFF. The CDR3 DNA sequence: TGCGCCAGCAGCCCGACTAGCGGGGTTAACGGGGAGCTGTTTTTT.

This chain uses TRBV5-5 with TRBJ2-3; 7 bases line up with TRBD1. Germline V gene data show CDR1 as SGHKS and CDR2 as YYEKEE (reference sequence). Unmatched junction bases numbered 7, after V lost 5 bases and J lost 4 bases. CDR3 length: 14 residues. The CDR3 region has the DNA TGTGCCAGCAGTTTACGGACAGGACCAGATACGCAGTATTTT. This gives the protein CASSLRTGPDTQYF.

The rearrangement joins TRBV30 to TRBJ1-5, with D unclear. The germline V gene has CDR1 GTSNPN and CDR2 SVGIG (reference sequence). Trimming removed 2 bases at V and 2 bases at J, with 10 bases between. The CDR3 is 14 amino acids. The CDR3 protein is CAWSSSVGNQPQHF. The DNA for the CDR3 is TGTGCCTGGAGTTCCTCGGTTGGCAATCAGCCCCAGCATTTT. The complete variable domain, with remaining parts taken from reference TRBV30 and TRBJ1-5, reads SQTIHQWPATLVQPVGSPLSLECTVEGTSNPNLYWYRQAAGRGLQLLFYSVGIGQISSEVPQNLSASRPQDRQFILSSKKLLLSDSGFYLCAWSSSVGNQPQHFGDGTRLSIL.

J is TRBJ2-7 and V is TRBV2, with D tentatively TRBD2 (5 bases). This CDR3 is built from 14 residues. Per the germline V gene, CDR1 is SNHLY and CDR2 is FYNNEI. Trimming left V 5 bases short and J 4 bases short, with 15 bases between. CDR3 protein: CASSPSRGPYEQYF. CDR3 nucleotides: TGTGCCAGCAGTCCCTCCAGAGGGCCTTACGAGCAGTACTTC. The full variable domain, its missing parts supplied by reference TRBV2 and TRBJ2-7, is EPEVTQTPSHQVTQMGQEVILRCVPISNHLYFYWYRQILGQKVEFLVSFYNNEISEKSEIFDDQFSVERPDGSNFTLKIRSTKLEDSAMYFCASSPSRGPYEQYFGPGTRLTVT.

On this clone itself: This sample includes further DNA sequences coding for the same CDR3. V gene TRBV7-3 combines with J gene TRBJ1-1; no definite D call. V lost 3 bases, J lost 0 bases, and 5 bases lay in between. CDR1 is SGHTA and CDR2 is FQGTGA in the germline V gene. The CDR3 is 13 amino acids. As DNA, the CDR3 is TGTGCCAGCAGCTTCACAGTGAACACTGAAGCTTTCTTT. This encodes CASSFTVNTEAFF.

This clone was counted between two and nine times. The rearrangement uses TRBV7-9 and TRBJ1-1, with TRBD1 identical over 9 bases. Germline V gene data show CDR1 as SEHNR and CDR2 as FQNEAQ (reference sequence). V was clipped by 2 bases and J by 4 bases; unmatched bases: 8. The CDR3 spans 16 residues. The CDR3 nucleotides read TGTGCCAGCAGCTTAAGGGGGACAGGGAAGGGCACTGAAGCTTTCTTT. It codes for CASSLRGTGKGTEAFF.

This clone has just a few counts. V usage is TRBV4-1 and J usage is TRBJ1-2; 7 positions match TRBD1. Looked up from germline, CDR1 is MGHRA and CDR2 is YSYEKL. The CDR3 length is 17 residues. V lost 0 bases to trimming and J lost 2 bases; unmatched junction nucleotides: 9. The CDR3 sequence: CASSQETGVIPNYGYTF. CDR3 bases: TGCGCCAGCAGCCAAGAAACAGGGGTAATCCCCAACTATGGCTACACCTTC.

V is TRBV13 and J is TRBJ1-1; D not resolved. The V gene lost 7 bases and the J gene lost 6 bases, with 15 bases spanning the gap. This CDR3 is 13 amino acids long. The germline V gene encodes CDR1 PRHDT and CDR2 FYEKMQ (reference sequence). The CDR3 sequence is CASIQQGRAEAFF. CDR3 nucleotides: TGTGCCAGCATCCAACAAGGGAGGGCTGAAGCTTTCTTT.

The chain carries TRBV5-4 and TRBJ2-5; D might be TRBD1 (6 bases). The J call may be incorrect, as the DNA end agrees better with TRBJ2-7. The CDR3 loop spans 13 amino acids. The germline V gene has CDR1 SGHNT and CDR2 YYREEE (reference sequence). The CDR3, as DNA: TGTGCCAGCAGCTTGTGGGGGACATACGAGCAGTACTTC. This encodes CASSLWGTYEQYF.

This chain connects TRBV5-1 to TRBJ2-1; 7 bases are shared with TRBD2. After removal of 3 bases from V and 4 bases from J, the junction contained 10 bases not matched to a gene. Germline CDR1 SGHRS, CDR2 YFSETQ. The CDR3 loop spans 16 amino acids. The CDR3 here is CASSYISGDSYNEQFF. CDR3 DNA sequence: TGCGCCAGCAGCTATATAAGCGGGGATTCATACAATGAGCAGTTCTTC. Variable domain in full (rest from reference TRBV5-1 and TRBJ2-1): KAGVTQTPRYLIKTRGQQVTLSCSPISGHRSVSWYQQTPGQGLQFLFEYFSETQRNKGNFPGRFSGRQFSNSRSEMNVSTLELGDSALYLCASSYISGDSYNEQFFGPGTRLTVL.

This clone was picked up one time. This chain connects TRBV27 to TRBJ1-1; 10 positions agree with TRBD1. V was clipped by 0 bases and J by 4 bases; unmatched bases: 2. The germline CDR1 and CDR2 sequences are MNHEY and SMNVEV (reference sequence). CDR3 size: 15 residues. The chain's CDR3 is CASSLSRTGGTEAFF. CDR3 coding DNA: TGTGCCAGCAGTTTATCCCGGACAGGGGGCACTGAAGCTTTCTTT.

In its sample, this clone was seen a few times. The J gene is TRBJ1-2, the V gene TRBV7-9; D not resolved. The V and J ends lost 2 bases and 4 bases respectively, with 8 bases between them. Germline CDR1 reads SEHNR; CDR2 reads FQNEAQ (reference sequence). The CDR3 totals 13 residues. In DNA, the CDR3 is TGTGCCAGCAGCTTATCCGGGAGCTATGGCTACACCTTC. Residues: CASSLSGSYGYTF.

This clone was counted between two and nine times. This chain connects TRBV4-1 to TRBJ2-1; 7 bases line up with TRBD1. This CDR3 has 15 amino acids. The ends lost 3 bases at V and 8 bases at J; junction bases unmatched: 10. Germline loops: CDR1 MGHRA, CDR2 YSYEKL. The CDR3: CASSQTDRAEDEQFF. CDR3 nucleotides: TGCGCCAGCAGCCAGACTGACAGGGCAGAGGATGAGCAGTTCTTC.

This clone was counted a few times. The gene calls are TRBV6-5 and TRBJ2-2, with TRBD2 identical over 8 bases. V dropped 11 bases and J dropped 3; count of bases not matched to a gene: 5. This CDR3 region has 13 residues. Germline CDR1 is MNHEY and CDR2 is SVGAGI. The CDR3 region has the DNA TGTGCCGGCGGGAGGATGGACACCGGGGAGCTGTTTTTT. It is translated as CAGGRMDTGELFF.

V gene TRBV6-6 combines with J gene TRBJ2-2; 9 nucleotides line up with TRBD2. Germline V CDR1 and CDR2: MNHNY, SVGAGI (reference sequence). V dropped 0 bases and J dropped 7; count of bases not matched to a gene: 6. This CDR3 is built from 16 residues. The CDR3 nucleotides are TGTGCCAGCAGTTACTCGCGGGGGGGGTTTGGCGGGGAGCTGTTTTTT. Its protein product is CASSYSRGGFGGELFF.

This clone was seen only a few times. The chain combines TRBV27 with TRBJ2-7; 9 bases agree with TRBD1. The V gene's germline CDR1 is MNHEY and CDR2 SMNVEV (reference sequence). Unmatched junction bases numbered 10, after V lost 5 bases and J lost 2 bases. This CDR3 comprises 16 residues. In nucleotides, the CDR3 is TGTGCCAGCAGTCATAATCCGGGACAGGGACCCTACGAGCAGTACTTC. This codes for CASSHNPGQGPYEQYF.